This T cell receptor beta chain was found in a study of shared clonotypes between healthy human individuals. Sequencing was performed with immunoSEQ multiplex PCR; in TCRdb, only in-frame clones are kept and a portion is missing. The sample lists some 2.3 million clones, 85% to 95% occurring once. V lost 6 bases, J lost 7 bases, and 8 bases stayed unmatched. The CDR3 is 16 amino acids. Germline CDR1 and CDR2: SNHLY and FYNNEI. The chain links TRBV2 to TRBJ2-1, with 14 bases that match TRBD2. Sequenced material: naive CD4+ T cells from PBMCs. The subset: CD45RA+ positively selected. The sequence was collected from a man aged 18 to 30 in good health. Some clones in this sample may be carry-over from other donors' samples. For the CDR3, the DNA is TGTGCCAGCAGCGAACCGGGACTAGCGGGAGCGAATGAGCAGTTCTTC. Its translation: CASSEPGLAGANEQFF.